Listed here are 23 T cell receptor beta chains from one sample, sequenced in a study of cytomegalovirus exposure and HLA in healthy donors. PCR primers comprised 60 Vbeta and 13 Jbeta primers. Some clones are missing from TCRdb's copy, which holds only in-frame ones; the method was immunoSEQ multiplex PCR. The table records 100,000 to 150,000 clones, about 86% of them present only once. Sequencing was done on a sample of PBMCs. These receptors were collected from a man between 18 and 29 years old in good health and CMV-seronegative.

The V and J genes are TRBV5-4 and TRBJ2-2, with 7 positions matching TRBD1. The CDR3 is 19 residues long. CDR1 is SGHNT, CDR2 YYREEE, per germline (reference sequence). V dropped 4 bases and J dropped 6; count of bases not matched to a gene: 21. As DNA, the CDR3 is TGTGCCAGCAGCCCACACGCACTTATCTCTCAGGGGGTAGCCGGGGAGCTGTTTTTT. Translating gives CASSPHALISQGVAGELFF.

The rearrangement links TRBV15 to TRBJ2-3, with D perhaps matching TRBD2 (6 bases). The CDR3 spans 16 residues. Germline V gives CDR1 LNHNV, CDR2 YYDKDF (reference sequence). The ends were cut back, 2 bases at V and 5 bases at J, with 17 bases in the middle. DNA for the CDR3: TGTGCCACCAGCAGACGCCGGGGGACCGTGGGAGATACGCAGTATTTT. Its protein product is CATSRRRGTVGDTQYF.

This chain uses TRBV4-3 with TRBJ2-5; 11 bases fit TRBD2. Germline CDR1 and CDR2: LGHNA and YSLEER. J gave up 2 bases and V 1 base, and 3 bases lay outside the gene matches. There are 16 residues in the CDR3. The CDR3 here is CASSQALAGVQETQYF. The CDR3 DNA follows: TGCGCCAGCAGCCAAGCACTAGCGGGGGTTCAAGAGACCCAGTACTTC.

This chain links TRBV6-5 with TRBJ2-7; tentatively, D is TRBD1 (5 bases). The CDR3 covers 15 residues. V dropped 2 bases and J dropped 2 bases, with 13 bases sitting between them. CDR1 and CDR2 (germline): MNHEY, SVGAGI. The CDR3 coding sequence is TGTGCCAGCAGTTACAGTTACAGGTTAGCCTACGAGCAGTACTTC. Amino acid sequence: CASSYSYRLAYEQYF.

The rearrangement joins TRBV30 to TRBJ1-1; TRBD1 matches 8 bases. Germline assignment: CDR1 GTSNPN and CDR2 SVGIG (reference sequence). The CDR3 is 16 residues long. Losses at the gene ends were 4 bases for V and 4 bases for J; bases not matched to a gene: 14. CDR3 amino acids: CAWIPPDRAKGTEAFF. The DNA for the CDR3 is TGTGCCTGGATACCACCGGACAGGGCGAAGGGCACTGAAGCTTTCTTT.

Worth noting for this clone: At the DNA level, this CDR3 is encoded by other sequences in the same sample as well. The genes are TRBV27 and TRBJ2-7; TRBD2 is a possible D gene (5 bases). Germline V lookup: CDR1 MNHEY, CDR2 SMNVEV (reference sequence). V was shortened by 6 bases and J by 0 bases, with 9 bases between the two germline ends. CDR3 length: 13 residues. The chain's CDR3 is CASSLRGSYEQYF. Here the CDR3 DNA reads TGTGCCAGCAGCCTTCGGGGCTCCTACGAGCAGTACTTC.

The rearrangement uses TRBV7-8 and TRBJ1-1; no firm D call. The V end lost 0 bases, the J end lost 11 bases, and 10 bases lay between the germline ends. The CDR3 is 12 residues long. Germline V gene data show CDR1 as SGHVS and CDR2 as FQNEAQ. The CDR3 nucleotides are TGTGCCAGCAGCTTAGCCATGGGAGTGGCTTTCTTT. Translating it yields CASSLAMGVAFF. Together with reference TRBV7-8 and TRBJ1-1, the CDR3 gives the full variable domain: GAGVSQSPRYKVAKRGQDVALRCDPISGHVSLFWYQQALGQGPEFLTYFQNEAQLDKSGLPSDRFFAERPEGSVSTLKIQRTQQEDSAVYLCASSLAMGVAFFGQGTRLTVV.

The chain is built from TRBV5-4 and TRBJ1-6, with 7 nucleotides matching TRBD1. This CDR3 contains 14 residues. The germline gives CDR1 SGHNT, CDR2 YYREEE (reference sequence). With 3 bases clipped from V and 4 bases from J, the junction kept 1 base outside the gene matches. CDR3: CASSSTGYNSPLHF. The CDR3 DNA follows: TGTGCCAGCAGCTCGACAGGGTATAATTCACCCCTCCACTTT.

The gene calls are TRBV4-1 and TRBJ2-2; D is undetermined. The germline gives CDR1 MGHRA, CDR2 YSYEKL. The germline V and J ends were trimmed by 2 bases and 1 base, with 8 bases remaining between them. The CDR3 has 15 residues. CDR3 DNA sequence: TGCGCCAGCAGCCAACTCCCAGGGAACACCGGGGAGCTGTTTTTT. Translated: CASSQLPGNTGELFF.

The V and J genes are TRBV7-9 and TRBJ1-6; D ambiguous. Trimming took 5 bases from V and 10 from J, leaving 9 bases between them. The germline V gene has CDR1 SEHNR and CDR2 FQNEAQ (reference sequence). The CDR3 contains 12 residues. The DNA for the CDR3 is TGTGCCAGCAGCCCGTCTGGCTCACCCCTCCACTTT. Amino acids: CASSPSGSPLHF.

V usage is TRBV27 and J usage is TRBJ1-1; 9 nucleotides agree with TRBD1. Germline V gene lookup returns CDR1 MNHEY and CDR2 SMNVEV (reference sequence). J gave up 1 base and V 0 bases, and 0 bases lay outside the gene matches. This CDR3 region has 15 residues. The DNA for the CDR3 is TGTGCCAGCAGTTTATCGACAGGGGGGAACACTGAAGCTTTCTTT. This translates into CASSLSTGGNTEAFF.

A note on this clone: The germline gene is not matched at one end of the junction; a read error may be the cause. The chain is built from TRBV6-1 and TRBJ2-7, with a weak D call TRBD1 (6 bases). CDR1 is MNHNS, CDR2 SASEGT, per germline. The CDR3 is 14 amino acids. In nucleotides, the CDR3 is TGTGCCAGCATTGAACCGGACAGAAGCTACGAGCAGTACTTC. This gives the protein CASIEPDRSYEQYF.

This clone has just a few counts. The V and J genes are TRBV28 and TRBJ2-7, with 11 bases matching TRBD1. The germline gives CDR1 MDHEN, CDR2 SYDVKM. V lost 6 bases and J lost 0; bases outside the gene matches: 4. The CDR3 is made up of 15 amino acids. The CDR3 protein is CASRRDRGFSYEQYF. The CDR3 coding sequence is TGTGCCAGCAGAAGGGACAGGGGGTTCTCCTACGAGCAGTACTTC.

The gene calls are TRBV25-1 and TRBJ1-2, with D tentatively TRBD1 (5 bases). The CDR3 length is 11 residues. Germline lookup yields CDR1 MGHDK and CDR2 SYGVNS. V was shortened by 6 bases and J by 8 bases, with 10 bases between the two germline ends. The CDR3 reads CASRGQSGYTF. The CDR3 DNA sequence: TGTGCCAGCAGGGGGCAGAGCGGCTACACCTTC.

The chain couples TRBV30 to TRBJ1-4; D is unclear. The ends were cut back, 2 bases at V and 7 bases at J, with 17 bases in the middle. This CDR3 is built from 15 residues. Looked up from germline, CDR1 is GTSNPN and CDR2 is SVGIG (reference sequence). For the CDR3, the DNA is TGTGCCTGGAGTTTTAGGGAGGATAGGAGTGAAAAACTGTTTTTT. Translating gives CAWSFREDRSEKLFF.

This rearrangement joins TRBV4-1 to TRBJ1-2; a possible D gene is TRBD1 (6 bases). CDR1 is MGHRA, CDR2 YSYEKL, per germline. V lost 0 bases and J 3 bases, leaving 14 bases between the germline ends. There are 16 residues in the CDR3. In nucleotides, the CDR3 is TGCGCCAGCAGCCAAGATTTGAGGGGGTCGCACTATGGCTACACCTTC. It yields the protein CASSQDLRGSHYGYTF.

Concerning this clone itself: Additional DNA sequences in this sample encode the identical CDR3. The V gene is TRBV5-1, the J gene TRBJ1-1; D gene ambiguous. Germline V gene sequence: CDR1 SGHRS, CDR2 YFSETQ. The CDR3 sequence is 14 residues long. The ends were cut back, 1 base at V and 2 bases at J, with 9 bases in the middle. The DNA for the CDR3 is TGCGCCAGCAGCTTGAGACAAGCTAACACTGAAGCTTTCTTT. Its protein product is CASSLRQANTEAFF.

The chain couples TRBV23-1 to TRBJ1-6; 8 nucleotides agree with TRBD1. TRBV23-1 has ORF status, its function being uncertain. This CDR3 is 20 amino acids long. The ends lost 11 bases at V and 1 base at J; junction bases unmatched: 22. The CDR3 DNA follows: TGCGCCGTAGTGGATAAGCGCCGGACAGGGAGAGAGTCCTATAATTCACCCCTCCACTTT. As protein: CAVVDKRRTGRESYNSPLHF.

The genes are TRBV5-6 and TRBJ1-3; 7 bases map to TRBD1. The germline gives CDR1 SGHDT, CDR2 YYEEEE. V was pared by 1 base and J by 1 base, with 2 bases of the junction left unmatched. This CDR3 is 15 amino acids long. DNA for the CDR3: TGTGCCAGCAGCTTGTCAGGGGGTTCTGGAAACACCATATATTTT. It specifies CASSLSGGSGNTIYF.

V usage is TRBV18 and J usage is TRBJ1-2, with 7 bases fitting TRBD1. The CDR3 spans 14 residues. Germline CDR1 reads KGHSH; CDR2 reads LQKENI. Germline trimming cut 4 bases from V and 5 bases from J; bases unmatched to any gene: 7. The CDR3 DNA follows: TGTGCCAGCTCACAAGTTAGACAGGGTTATGGCTACACCTTC. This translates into CASSQVRQGYGYTF.

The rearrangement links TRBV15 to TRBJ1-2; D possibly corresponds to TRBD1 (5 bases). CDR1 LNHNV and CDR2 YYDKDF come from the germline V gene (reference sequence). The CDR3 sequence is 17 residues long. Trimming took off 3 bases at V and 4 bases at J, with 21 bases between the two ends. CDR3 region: CATSRPSRAGLFYGYTF. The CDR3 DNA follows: TGTGCCACCAGCAGGCCCTCCCGAGCAGGGCTATTCTATGGCTACACCTTC.

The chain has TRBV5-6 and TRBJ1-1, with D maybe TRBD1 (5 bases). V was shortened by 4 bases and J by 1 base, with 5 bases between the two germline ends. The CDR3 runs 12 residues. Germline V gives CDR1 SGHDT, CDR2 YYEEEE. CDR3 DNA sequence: TGTGCCAGCAGCACAGGGAACACTGAAGCTTTCTTT. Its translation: CASSTGNTEAFF.

The CDR3 sequence: CASSTYRGSNQPQHF. CDR3 in DNA: TGTGCCAGCAGTACGTACAGGGGCAGCAATCAGCCCCAGCATTTT. The chain recombines TRBV6-5 with TRBJ1-5; 7 nucleotides align to TRBD1. Trimming removed 5 bases from V and 1 base from J; junction bases left unmatched: 5. The CDR3 covers 15 residues. The germline V gene has CDR1 MNHEY and CDR2 SVGAGI.